Detailed here is one T cell receptor (beta chain). Its antigen is still unknown. Treatment here: some 20 received Ad26.COV2.S at low or high dose, single or two shots; roughly five received placebo; per-sample allocation not given. Repertoires come from day 63 after the first vaccine or placebo injection. An Ad26 vector carrying the Wuhan-strain SARS-CoV-2 spike served as the vaccine. The sample is drawn from a study of Ad26.COV2.S vaccination and SARS-CoV-2 variants. Overall study context: Donor was one of the participants in the Ad26.COV2.S arm of the COV1001 trial. Once, or twice with 56 days between doses, Ad26.COV2.S was given intramuscularly.

Findings of the study overall: Spike-specific TCR breadth was greater in vaccine than placebo recipients.

This CDR3 is 11 amino acids long. The ends were cut back, 5 bases at V and 11 bases at J, with 12 bases in the middle. Germline lookup yields CDR1 SGHAT and CDR2 FQNNGV. Generated by immunoSEQ multiplex PCR, the TCRdb table keeps only in-frame clones and is missing some. The sample yields over 400,000 clones, about 92% seen once. This TCR came from a person aged 18 to 65 who received the Ad26.COV2.S COVID-19 vaccine or a placebo. The chain links TRBV11-2 to TRBJ1-1; D call uncertain. The material sequenced was peripheral blood, taken in a trial of Ad26.COV2.S vaccine versus placebo. CDR3 DNA sequence: TGTGCCAGCAGCCATCATAATGAGGCTTTCTTT. It translates to CASSHHNEAFF. Filled out from reference TRBV11-2 and TRBJ1-1, the complete variable domain reads EAGVAQSPRYKIIEKRQSVAFWCNPISGHATLYWYQQILGQGPKLLIQFQNNGVVDDSQLPKDRFSAERLKGVDSTLKIQPAKLEDSAVYLCASSHHNEAFFGQGTRLTVV.